This T cell receptor beta chain was sequenced during a study of metastatic and nonmetastatic thyroid tumors. Study details: A comparison of repertoires was made across blood and tumor or nodule tissue from malignant and benign thyroid patients.

CDR3 length: 13 amino acids. With 6 bases removed from V and 7 bases from J, the gap between germline ends came to 16 bases. Germline V CDR1 and CDR2: MNHNS, SASEGT. As to this clone: As yet, its antigen is unknown.

In the original workflow: Using the CDR3 differences seen across clinicopathological groups, the authors built a distant-metastasis classifier for papillary thyroid cancer, which was meant to discriminate distant-metastatic patients. TCRdb ran MiXCR on the PCR reads. The authors' filters were not applied to this entry. This sample has some 16,000 clones; about 24% occur once, and the top ten carry less than 15%. Thyroid surgery had not been preceded by any treatment in any patient. Whole-study results and caveats: According to reports, the diversity of TCR beta was significantly higher in malignant thyroid tumors than in benign nodules, and this held in both blood and tumor samples.

The sample taken for sequencing was tumor tissue. The chain is built from TRBV6-1 and TRBJ2-7; D is unresolved. The clonotype originates from a male donor with papillary thyroid cancer or a benign thyroid nodule (not recorded which). Some clones in this sample may be carry-over from other donors' samples. For the CDR3, the DNA is TGTGCCAGCAGCCGCCCCCCGGGTGTAGAGCAGTACTTC. As protein: CASSRPPGVEQYF.